Following are 20 T cell receptor beta chains from one sample sequenced in a study of cytomegalovirus exposure and HLA in healthy donors. PCR employed 60 Vbeta and 13 Jbeta primers. Libraries were prepared by immunoSEQ multiplex PCR; TCRdb keeps only in-frame clonotypes and omits some of them. The sample lists about 80,000 clones, roughly two thirds occurring once. The source material was PBMCs. Receptors were obtained from a woman between 45 and 65 years old in good health and CMV-seropositive.

The rearrangement joins TRBV7-3 to TRBJ1-1; possibly TRBD1 for D (5 bases). The V end was cut by 1 base, the J end by 0 bases, with 12 bases between. CDR3 length: 16 residues. Germline V gene data show CDR1 as SGHTA and CDR2 as FQGTGA. This CDR3 is CASSLSDRLVNTEAFF. The DNA for the CDR3 is TGTGCCAGCAGCTTAAGTGACAGACTGGTGAACACTGAAGCTTTCTTT.

The DNA for the CDR3 is TGTGCCAGCAATCCGGCAGGGTTAGGAAACACCATATATTTT. Protein: CASNPAGLGNTIYF. The rearrangement joins TRBV6-1 to TRBJ1-3; perhaps TRBD1 as D (5 bases). The CDR3 is 14 amino acids. CDR1 is MNHNS and CDR2 is SASEGT in the germline V gene. The V gene lost 7 bases and the J gene lost 4 bases, with 14 bases spanning the gap.

This clone was counted between two and nine times. V gene TRBV12-5 combines with J gene TRBJ1-5; unclear D gene. Trimming took 6 bases from V and 0 from J, leaving 15 bases between them. Germline values: CDR1 LGHNT, CDR2 FRNRAP. The length of the CDR3 is 16 residues. The CDR3, as DNA: TGTGCTAGTGGACTAGGCCGGAGCTATAGCAATCAGCCCCAGCATTTT. Its protein is CASGLGRSYSNQPQHF.

The chain uses TRBV6-5 and TRBJ2-5, with 9 bases matching TRBD2. The CDR3 extends over 15 amino acids. Germline trimming cut 6 bases from V and 4 bases from J; bases unmatched to any gene: 9. Germline CDR1 MNHEY, CDR2 SVGAGI. CDR3: CASRQGAGGGETQYF. Here the CDR3 DNA reads TGTGCCAGCAGACAGGGAGCGGGGGGCGGAGAGACCCAGTACTTC.

The chain employs TRBV5-4 and TRBJ1-6; TRBD1 is a possible D gene (6 bases). V was cut by 0 bases and J by 10 bases, with 11 bases left in between. Germline values: CDR1 SGHNT, CDR2 YYREEE (reference sequence). CDR3 size: 14 residues. This chain's CDR3 is CASSLEGGRSPLHF. For the CDR3, the DNA is TGTGCCAGCAGCTTGGAAGGGGGTCGGTCACCCCTCCACTTT.

V usage is TRBV2 and J usage is TRBJ1-2; D not certain. Trimming took 0 bases from V and 4 from J, leaving 12 bases between them. The CDR3 is 15 residues long. Germline V gene lookup returns CDR1 SNHLY and CDR2 FYNNEI. CDR3 DNA: TGTGCCAGCAGTGAAGCGGGAGGAGTGATCTATGGCTACACCTTC. It codes for CASSEAGGVIYGYTF. Drawing the rest from reference TRBV2 and TRBJ1-2, the complete variable domain is EPEVTQTPSHQVTQMGQEVILRCVPISNHLYFYWYRQILGQKVEFLVSFYNNEISEKSEIFDDQFSVERPDGSNFTLKIRSTKLEDSAMYFCASSEAGGVIYGYTFGSGTRLTVV.

The V gene is TRBV9, the J gene TRBJ1-2; the D gene is possibly TRBD1 (5 bases). Trimming removed 0 bases at V and 4 bases at J, with 13 bases between. Germline loops: CDR1 SGDLS, CDR2 YYNGEE. There are 15 residues in the CDR3. Here the CDR3 DNA reads TGTGCCAGCAGCGTAGGTGGGGCGCAGGTCTATGGCTACACCTTC. Its translation: CASSVGGAQVYGYTF. Full variable domain (missing parts from reference TRBV9 and TRBJ1-2): DSGVTQTPKHLITATGQRVTLRCSPRSGDLSVYWYQQSLDQGLQFLIQYYNGEERAKGNILERFSAQQFPDLHSELNLSSLELGDSALYFCASSVGGAQVYGYTFGSGTRLTVV.

The chain employs TRBV7-9 and TRBJ1-1; 11 positions agree with TRBD1. The germline gives CDR1 SEHNR, CDR2 FQNEAQ (reference sequence). V shed 4 bases, J shed 8 bases, and the junction held 12 bases outside the gene matches. The CDR3 loop spans 16 amino acids. The CDR3 DNA follows: TGTGCCAGCAGCTCGGTAGGACAGGGGGCGCGTCTCGAAGCTTTCTTT. As protein: CASSSVGQGARLEAFF.

This chain uses TRBV6-5 with TRBJ1-6, with a tentative D call TRBD1 (6 bases). The CDR3 length is 13 residues. With 6 bases removed from V and 14 bases from J, the gap between germline ends came to 17 bases. Germline V gives CDR1 MNHEY, CDR2 SVGAGI. The CDR3 is CASSPTGHPTLHF. CDR3 DNA sequence: TGTGCCAGCAGCCCTACGGGACACCCAACCCTCCACTTT.

The chain has TRBV18 and TRBJ2-7; 10 nucleotides match TRBD2. V lost 2 bases and J lost 7; bases outside the gene matches: 8. The germline gives CDR1 KGHSH, CDR2 LQKENI. The CDR3 length is 15 residues. CDR3: CASSPMGLATREQYF. The CDR3 region has the DNA TGTGCCAGCTCACCAATGGGACTAGCGACGCGGGAGCAGTACTTC.

As to this clone: Other nucleotide sequences from this sample produce the same CDR3. The chain recombines TRBV1 with TRBJ2-7; TRBD2, the table's D call, lacks a check against the DNA. TRBV1 is a known pseudogene. The CDR3 is 15 residues long. The DNA for the CDR3 is TGCACCAGCAGCCCTTCGTCGCCTGCGGGAGTCGAGCAGTACGTC. Its translation: CTSSPSSPAGVEQYV.

This clone came up once. This chain uses TRBV5-1 with TRBJ2-7; TRBD2 matches at 7 bases. The CDR3 sequence is 16 residues long. V lost 0 bases to trimming and J lost 6 bases; unmatched junction nucleotides: 12. Germline lookup yields CDR1 SGHRS and CDR2 YFSETQ. The CDR3 region has the DNA TGCGCCAGCAGCTTGGAACCCGGCGCAGGGAGGGGCGAGCAGTACTTC. As protein: CASSLEPGAGRGEQYF.

This clone was observed a handful of times. The chain combines TRBV19 with TRBJ1-1; possibly TRBD1 for D (6 bases). Germline lookup yields CDR1 LNHDA and CDR2 SQIVND (reference sequence). This CDR3 contains 11 residues. The V gene lost 8 bases and the J gene lost 8 bases, with 12 bases spanning the gap. Here the CDR3 reads CASGRGKEAFF. The CDR3 region has the DNA TGTGCCAGTGGCAGGGGCAAAGAAGCTTTCTTT.

The chain joins TRBV5-1 to TRBJ2-7, with TRBD1 identical over 7 bases. The germline V gene has CDR1 SGHRS and CDR2 YFSETQ. The CDR3 has 16 amino acids. After removal of 5 bases from V and 3 bases from J, the junction contained 14 bases not matched to a gene. The DNA for the CDR3 is TGCGCCAGCAGTTCGACCCCCGGGACAGCTAACTACGAGCAGTACTTC. Protein sequence: CASSSTPGTANYEQYF.

The V call is TRBV6-6, the J call TRBJ1-2; 7 bases agree with TRBD1. V trimming: 4 bases; J trimming: 2 bases; junction bases outside the gene matches: 10. CDR1 is MNHNY, CDR2 SVGAGI, per germline (reference sequence). The CDR3 extends over 16 amino acids. CDR3 sequence: CASSLIPPQGNYGYTF. DNA of the CDR3: TGTGCCAGCAGTTTGATCCCACCACAGGGGAACTATGGCTACACCTTC.

The V and J genes are TRBV5-1 and TRBJ2-5; 9 nucleotides align to TRBD1. The J call may be wrong; the DNA end is better matched by TRBJ2-7. From germline, CDR1 is SGHRS and CDR2 YFSETQ. This CDR3 region has 14 residues. The chain's CDR3 is CASSTKTGGYEQYF. The CDR3 DNA reads as TGCGCCAGCAGCACAAAGACAGGGGGCTACGAGCAGTACTTC.

The CDR3 reads CASTRSGDSNEQFF. In DNA form, the CDR3 reads TGTGCCAGCACAAGGAGCGGGGATAGCAATGAGCAGTTCTTC. V and J are TRBV9 and TRBJ2-1; 7 nucleotides align to TRBD2. Germline V gene data show CDR1 as SGDLS and CDR2 as YYNGEE. The trim removed 6 bases at V and 6 bases at J, leaving 9 bases unmatched. CDR3 length: 14 amino acids.

The J gene is TRBJ1-1, the V gene TRBV27; unclear D gene. The V and J ends lost 6 bases and 0 bases respectively, with 5 bases between them. In germline, CDR1 is MNHEY, CDR2 SMNVEV (reference sequence). The CDR3 totals 12 residues. The CDR3 sequence is CASSTMNTEAFF. DNA for the CDR3: TGTGCCAGCAGCACAATGAACACTGAAGCTTTCTTT.

The chain recombines TRBV2 with TRBJ2-7; 8 positions match TRBD2. Germline V gene data show CDR1 as SNHLY and CDR2 as FYNNEI. CDR3 size: 16 residues. Germline trimming cut 5 bases from V and 0 bases from J; bases unmatched to any gene: 9. The DNA for the CDR3 is TGTGCCAGCAGTCGGGAGGGGGGGAAAAGCTCCTACGAGCAGTACGTC. Translation gives CASSREGGKSSYEQYV.

This clone appeared once. The chain has TRBV6-6 and TRBJ2-7; 10 nucleotides align to TRBD1. The junction had 8 bases not matched to a gene; V was cut back by 6 bases and J by 3 bases. The length of the CDR3 is 15 residues. Germline V lookup: CDR1 MNHNY, CDR2 SVGAGI (reference sequence). CDR3 nucleotide sequence: TGTGCCAGCAGCCCGAGACAGGGGGCTAACTACGAGCAGTACGTC. Amino acid sequence: CASSPRQGANYEQYV.